This T cell receptor (beta chain) was sequenced for a study of response to subunit inactivated influenza vaccine. Using its own MiXCR run on the RT-PCR reads, TCRdb lists one record per CDR3 protein. The sample yields about 620,000 distinct CDR3 sequences, about 11% seen once. In addition, the sample was reused for a study of T cells expressing NK-cell markers. That study reports: TCR beta cDNA was made by 5'RACE template switching with UMIs. Sorted CD3+CD56+NKG2C+, CD3+CD56+NKG2C- and CD3+CD56-NKG2C+ T cells provided the TCR beta repertoires. Roughly six of the donors carried dominant NKG2C+ clonotypes that took up roughly 1.0-8% of their CD8+ T cells. Whether expanded NKG2C+ T cell clones were HCMV specific stayed uncertain.

The TCR was taken from a man in his fifties who received an inactivated influenza vaccine. This material consisted of PBMCs from blood, taken on the day of vaccination.

CDR3 nucleotide sequence: TGCAGTGCTCCAGACCGGCTTGGTAATGAGCAGTTCTTC. Amino acids: CSAPDRLGNEQFF. The V and J genes are TRBV20-1 and TRBJ2-1; no definite D call. The CDR3 totals 13 residues. CDR1 is DFQATT and CDR2 is SNEGSKA in the germline V gene (reference sequence). V shed 5 bases and J shed 7 bases, with 15 bases lying between them.